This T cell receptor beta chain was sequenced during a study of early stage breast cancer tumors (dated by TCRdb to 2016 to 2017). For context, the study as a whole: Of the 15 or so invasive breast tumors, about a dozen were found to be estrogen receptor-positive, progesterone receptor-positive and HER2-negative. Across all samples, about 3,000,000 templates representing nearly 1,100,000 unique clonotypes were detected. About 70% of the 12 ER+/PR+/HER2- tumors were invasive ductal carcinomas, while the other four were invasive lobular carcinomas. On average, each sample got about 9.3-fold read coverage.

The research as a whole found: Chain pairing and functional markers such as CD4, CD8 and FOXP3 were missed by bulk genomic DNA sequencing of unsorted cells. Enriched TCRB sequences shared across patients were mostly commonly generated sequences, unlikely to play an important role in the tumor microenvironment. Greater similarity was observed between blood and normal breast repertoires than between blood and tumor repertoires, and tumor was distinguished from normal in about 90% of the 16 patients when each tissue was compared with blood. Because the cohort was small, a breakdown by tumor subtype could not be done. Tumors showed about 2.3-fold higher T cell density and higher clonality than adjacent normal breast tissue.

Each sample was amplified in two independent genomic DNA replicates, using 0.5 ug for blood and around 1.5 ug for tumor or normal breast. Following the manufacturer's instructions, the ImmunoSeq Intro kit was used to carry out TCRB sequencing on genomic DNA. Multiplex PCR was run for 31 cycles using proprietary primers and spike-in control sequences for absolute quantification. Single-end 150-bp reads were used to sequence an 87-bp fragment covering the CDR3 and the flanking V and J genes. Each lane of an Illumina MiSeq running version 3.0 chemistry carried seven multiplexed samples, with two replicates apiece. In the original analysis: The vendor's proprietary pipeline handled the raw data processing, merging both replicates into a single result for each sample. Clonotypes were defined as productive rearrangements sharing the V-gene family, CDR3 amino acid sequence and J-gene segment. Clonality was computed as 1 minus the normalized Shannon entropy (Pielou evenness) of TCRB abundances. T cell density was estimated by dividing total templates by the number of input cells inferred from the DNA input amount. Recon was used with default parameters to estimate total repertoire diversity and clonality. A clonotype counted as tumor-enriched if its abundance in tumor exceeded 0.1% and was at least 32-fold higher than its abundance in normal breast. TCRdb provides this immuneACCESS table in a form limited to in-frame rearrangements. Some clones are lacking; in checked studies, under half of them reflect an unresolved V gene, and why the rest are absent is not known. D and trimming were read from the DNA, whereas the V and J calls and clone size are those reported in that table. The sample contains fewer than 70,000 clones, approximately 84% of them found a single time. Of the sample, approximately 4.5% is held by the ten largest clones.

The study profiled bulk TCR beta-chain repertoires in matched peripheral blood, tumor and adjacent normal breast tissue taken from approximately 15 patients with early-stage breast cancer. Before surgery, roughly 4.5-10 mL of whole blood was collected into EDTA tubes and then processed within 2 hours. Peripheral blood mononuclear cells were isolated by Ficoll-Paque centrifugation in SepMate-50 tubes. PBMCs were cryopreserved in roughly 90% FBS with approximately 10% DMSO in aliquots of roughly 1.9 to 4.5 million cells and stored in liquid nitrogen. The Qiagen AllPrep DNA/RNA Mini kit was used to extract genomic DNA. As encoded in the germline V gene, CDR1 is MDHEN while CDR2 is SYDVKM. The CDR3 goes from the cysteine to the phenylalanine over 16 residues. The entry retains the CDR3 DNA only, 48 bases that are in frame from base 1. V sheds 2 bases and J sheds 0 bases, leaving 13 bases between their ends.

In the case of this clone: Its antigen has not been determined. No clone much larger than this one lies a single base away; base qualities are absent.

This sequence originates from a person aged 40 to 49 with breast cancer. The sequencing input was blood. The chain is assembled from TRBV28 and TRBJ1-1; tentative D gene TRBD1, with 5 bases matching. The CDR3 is CASSLVGTGMNTEAFF. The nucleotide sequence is TGTGCCAGCAGTTTAGTTGGGACCGGTATGAACACTGAAGCTTTCTTT.